This paragraph reports one T cell receptor beta chain. Assay used: immunoSEQ multiplex PCR; TCRdb lists only in-frame clones, some missing. The table lists roughly 250,000 clones, 75% to 95% of them singletons. There are 15 residues in the CDR3. The germline V gene encodes CDR1 MGHRA and CDR2 YSYEKL. The trim removed 2 bases at V and 2 bases at J, leaving 3 bases unmatched. This entry is derived from a study of blood T cell repertoires in COVID-19. The specimen sequenced was PBMCs or T cells enriched from blood (not recorded which). The source is a woman aged 18-29 years who had recovered from COVID-19. The chain is built from TRBV4-1 and TRBJ2-1; TRBD2 matches 7 bases. The CDR3 DNA reads TGCGCCAGCAGCCAACGAAGCGGGACCTACAATGAGCAGTTCTTC. It yields the protein CASSQRSGTYNEQFF.